The next 20 T cell receptor beta chains were all read from a single sample in a study of CD8 T cells in ankylosing spondylitis. TCRdb independently ran MiXCR on the 5' RACE reads; one entry per CDR3 protein. The repertoire holds about 130,000 distinct CDR3 sequences, with 9.3% as singletons. Sample: blood, either unsorted or a sorted T cell fraction (not recorded which). The receptors come from a male donor with ankylosing spondylitis or in good health (not recorded which).

This clonotype was observed at least ten times. The V gene is TRBV6-5, the J gene TRBJ1-1; D not resolved. Between the trimmed V and J ends, which lost 7 bases and 0 bases, there was a span of 12 bases. Germline-derived CDR1 and CDR2 are MNHEY and SVGAGI. The CDR3 is made up of 14 amino acids. CDR3 DNA sequence: TGTGCCAGCACTTGCGACGGAATGAACACTGAAGCTTTCTTT. Protein product: CASTCDGMNTEAFF.

This clonotype was recorded many times. The V gene is TRBV3-1, the J gene TRBJ2-1; no reliable D call. Germline CDR1 reads LGHDT; CDR2 reads YNNKEL (reference sequence). The CDR3 covers 15 residues. Deletions cut 3 bases from V and 12 bases from J, with 21 bases between. CDR3 sequence: CASSHPNPTLRGQFF. The CDR3 DNA sequence: TGTGCCAGCAGCCACCCAAATCCCACATTAAGAGGGCAGTTCTTC.

This clonotype was recorded many times. V and J are TRBV20-1 and TRBJ2-5, with TRBD1 as a possible D gene (6 bases). Germline CDR1 and CDR2: DFQATT and SNEGSKA (reference sequence). The CDR3 runs to 13 residues. V dropped 5 bases and J dropped 1 base, with 11 bases sitting between them. The CDR3 region is CSARTGSQETQYF. CDR3 nucleotide sequence: TGCAGTGCTCGAACAGGGAGCCAAGAGACCCAGTACTTC.

The rearrangement uses TRBV28 and TRBJ2-1; TRBD2 matches 12 bases. V gave up 5 bases and J gave up 0 bases; unmatched junction bases: 11. Germline lookup yields CDR1 MDHEN and CDR2 SYDVKM. This CDR3 spans 19 amino acids. CDR3 sequence reads: CASSLSTSGRMSSYNEQFF. As DNA, the CDR3 is TGTGCCAGCAGTCTCTCCACTAGCGGGAGGATGAGCTCCTACAATGAGCAGTTCTTC.

This clonotype was detected many times. This chain links TRBV4-2 with TRBJ2-1; 7 positions match TRBD2. The trim removed 1 base at V and 7 bases at J, leaving 7 bases unmatched. Germline assignment: CDR1 LGHNA and CDR2 YNFKEQ. The CDR3 is made up of 15 amino acids. The CDR3 reads CASSQAIGEGNEQFF. The CDR3 DNA is TGTGCCAGCAGCCAAGCCATAGGGGAGGGGAATGAGCAGTTCTTC.

The chain carries TRBV27 and TRBJ2-4, with D hard to call. Germline values: CDR1 MNHEY, CDR2 SMNVEV (reference sequence). This CDR3 is 10 amino acids long. Trimming cost V 6 bases and J 9 bases, with 6 bases left between them. Here the CDR3 DNA reads TGTGCCAGCAGGGGTGTCATTCAGTACTTC. Translation: CASRGVIQYF.

This clonotype was counted many times. This rearrangement joins TRBV5-1 to TRBJ2-2; D is perhaps TRBD2 (5 bases). The germline V gene encodes CDR1 SGHRS and CDR2 YFSETQ. V was clipped by 0 bases and J by 4 bases, with 16 bases between them. This CDR3 spans 17 amino acids. In nucleotides, the CDR3 is TGCGCCAGCAGCTTGGGACCTAGGAGCGGTGGCACCGGGGAGCTGTTTTTT. Protein product: CASSLGPRSGGTGELFF.

This clonotype has at least ten counts. This sequence joins TRBV5-6 and TRBJ2-4; 9 nucleotides line up with TRBD1. Germline loops: CDR1 SGHDT, CDR2 YYEEEE. After removal of 6 bases from V and 2 bases from J, the junction contained 6 bases not matched to a gene. The CDR3 has 15 amino acids. The CDR3 bases are TGTGCCAGCACCCGGACAGGGGAGTCCAAAAACATTCAGTACTTC. This encodes CASTRTGESKNIQYF. The full variable domain, completed using reference TRBV5-6 and TRBJ2-4, is DAGVTQSPTHLIKTRGQQVTLRCSPKSGHDTVSWYQQALGQGPQFIFQYYEEEERQRGNFPDRFSGHQFPNYSSELNVNALLLGDSALYLCASTRTGESKNIQYFGAGTRLSVL.

The chain links TRBV10-3 to TRBJ1-1; possible D gene TRBD1, 5 bases. There are 14 residues in the CDR3. Germline CDR1 is ENHRY and CDR2 is SYGVKD. V lost 4 bases, J lost 1 base, and 10 bases lay in between. The DNA of the CDR3 is TGTGCCATCAGTGGCGCAGGGAAGAACACTGAAGCTTTCTTT. This codes for CAISGAGKNTEAFF.

This clonotype was seen ten or more times. The chain joins TRBV11-2 to TRBJ2-2; tentative D call: TRBD2 (5 bases). This CDR3 comprises 15 residues. Trimming removed 2 bases from V and 5 bases from J, with 12 bases in between. Germline CDR1 and CDR2: SGHAT and FQNNGV. This CDR3 is CASSLNPGWTGELFF. The CDR3 DNA reads TGTGCCAGCAGCTTAAATCCGGGGTGGACCGGGGAGCTGTTTTTT.

This clonotype has at least ten counts. The chain has TRBV7-2 and TRBJ2-7; D gene uncertain. The CDR3 is made up of 12 amino acids. Germline CDR1 is SGHTA and CDR2 is FQGNSA. The V gene lost 5 bases and the J gene lost 3 bases, with 8 bases spanning the gap. In DNA, the CDR3 is TGTGCCAGCAGCGCCCGAAGCTACGAGCAGTACTTC. Amino acid sequence: CASSARSYEQYF.

The genes are TRBV10-1 and TRBJ1-6; D uncertain. V lost 3 bases and J 8 bases, leaving 11 bases between the germline ends. Germline assignment: CDR1 WNHNN and CDR2 SYGVQD (reference sequence). The CDR3 runs to 14 residues. The chain's CDR3 is CASSDSDGYSPLHF. DNA of the CDR3: TGCGCCAGCAGTGATTCAGACGGATATTCACCCCTCCACTTT.

This clonotype was counted only a few times. The CDR3 protein is CASSLLPGRDGELFF. As DNA, the CDR3 is TGCGCCAGCAGCTTGCTGCCCGGGCGGGACGGGGAGCTGTTTTTT. The rearrangement joins TRBV5-1 to TRBJ2-2, with D possibly being TRBD2 (6 bases). Germline-derived CDR1 and CDR2 are SGHRS and YFSETQ. The germline V and J ends were trimmed by 1 base and 7 bases, with 14 bases remaining between them. The CDR3 extends over 15 amino acids.

This clonotype was counted between two and nine times. The chain uses TRBV13 and TRBJ2-6, with 8 bases identical to TRBD1. CDR3 length: 19 residues. V gave up 5 bases and J gave up 0 bases; unmatched junction bases: 12. Germline lookup yields CDR1 PRHDT and CDR2 FYEKMQ (reference sequence). The CDR3 loop reads CASSLDRGQVSSGANVLTF. The CDR3 DNA sequence: TGTGCCAGCAGCCTAGACAGGGGCCAAGTCTCCTCTGGGGCCAACGTCCTGACTTTC. Complete variable domain (other parts from reference TRBV13 and TRBJ2-6): AAGVIQSPRHLIKEKRETATLKCYPIPRHDTVYWYQQGPGQDPQFLISFYEKMQSDKGSIPDRFSAQQFSDYHSELNMSSLELGDSALYFCASSLDRGQVSSGANVLTFGAGSRLTVL.

This clonotype was seen many times. The chain is built from TRBV24-1 and TRBJ2-2; maybe TRBD1 (5 bases). The CDR3 totals 15 residues. V lost 4 bases, J lost 1 base, and 9 bases lay in between. Per the germline V gene, CDR1 is KGHDR and CDR2 is SFDVKD. Written as DNA, the CDR3 is TGTGCCACCAGTGACTCCGACAGGAACACCGGGGAGCTGTTTTTT. Translating gives CATSDSDRNTGELFF.

This clonotype was recorded many times. V is TRBV20-1 and J is TRBJ2-3, with a tentative D call TRBD2 (6 bases). This CDR3 is 14 amino acids long. In germline, CDR1 is DFQATT, CDR2 SNEGSKA (reference sequence). V lost 1 base and J lost 11, with 19 bases in between. The CDR3 region is CSARGDSLASRQYF. The CDR3 nucleotides are TGCAGTGCTAGAGGGGACTCCCTCGCATCCCGGCAGTATTTT.

This clonotype was found a few times. This chain joins TRBV2 and TRBJ2-3, with TRBD2 identical over 13 bases. Germline-derived CDR1 and CDR2 are SNHLY and FYNNEI. The trim removed 6 bases at V and 6 bases at J, leaving 12 bases unmatched. The CDR3 is made up of 17 amino acids. This CDR3 is CASSQQGLAGAPDTQYF. The CDR3 DNA is TGTGCCAGCAGCCAACAAGGACTAGCGGGAGCTCCCGATACGCAGTATTTT.

Ten or more counts support this clonotype. The chain joins TRBV20-1 to TRBJ2-1; D possibly matches TRBD1 or TRBD2 (7 bases each). The CDR3 consists of 13 residues. V was clipped by 0 bases and J by 9 bases, with 12 bases between them. Germline loops: CDR1 DFQATT, CDR2 SNEGSKA (reference sequence). The CDR3 here is CSARDRRGGEQFF. The CDR3 DNA reads TGCAGTGCTAGAGATCGCAGGGGGGGTGAGCAGTTCTTC.

There are many counts of this clonotype. This sequence joins TRBV7-8 and TRBJ2-7, with D possibly TRBD1 on 5 matching bases. The CDR3 contains 15 residues. V lost 1 base and J 2 bases, leaving 12 bases between the germline ends. The germline V gene has CDR1 SGHVS and CDR2 FQNEAQ. The CDR3 coding sequence is TGTGCCAGCAGCTTAGATCTGCGACAGACCTACGAGCAGTACTTC. Protein: CASSLDLRQTYEQYF.

This clonotype occurred many times. The chain combines TRBV5-5 with TRBJ2-7; the D gene is possibly TRBD2 (5 bases). V lost 0 bases and J 3 bases, leaving 13 bases between the germline ends. CDR1 and CDR2 from the germline V gene are SGHKS and YYEKEE (reference sequence). This CDR3 has 15 amino acids. The CDR3 DNA sequence: TGTGCCAGCAGCTTGGTACTAGAATCGATCTACGAGCAGTACTTC. Its protein product is CASSLVLESIYEQYF.